This T cell receptor (beta chain) was found in a study of OX40 agonist ivuxolimab in advanced cancers. About the research overall: Males comprised around four fifths of the group, whose mean age was approximately 60 years (range 23 to 79). Partial response was recorded in three patients: one hepatocellular carcinoma and two cutaneous melanoma cases.

Clones were read by immunoSEQ multiplex PCR, and TCRdb kept only the in-frame ones, dropping some. Of roughly 90,000 clones listed, roughly nine tenths are singletons. The CDR3 has 16 amino acids. V was pared by 0 bases and J by 2 bases, with 12 bases between. Germline values: CDR1 SGHTA, CDR2 FQGTGA. The TCR comes from an adult with an advanced solid tumor such as melanoma, head and neck, liver or kidney cancer. The chain carries TRBV7-3 and TRBJ2-3; the D gene is possibly TRBD1 (7 bases). This material consisted of CD4+ or CD8+ T cells sorted from blood, taken in a trial of the OX40 agonist ivuxolimab. For the CDR3, the DNA is TGTGCCAGCAGCTTAACCCCAGGGGGGAACACAGATACGCAGTATTTT. Its protein product is CASSLTPGGNTDTQYF. Complete variable domain (other parts from reference TRBV7-3 and TRBJ2-3): GAGVSQTPSNKVTEKGKYVELRCDPISGHTALYWYRQSLGQGPEFLIYFQGTGAADDSGLPNDRFFAVRPEGSVSTLKIQRTERGDSAVYLCASSLTPGGNTDTQYFGPGTRLTVL.